This T cell receptor beta chain was recorded in a study of blood T cell repertoires in COVID-19. The overall study: Specimens from acute and convalescent COVID-19 originated in the United States, Italy and Spain.

The CDR3 covers 15 residues. CDR1 LNHDA and CDR2 SQIVND come from the germline V gene (reference sequence). Trimming cost V 4 bases and J 4 bases; bases outside gene matches: 7. In the authors' methods: Reference gene primer amplification gave nucleated cell count estimates. Assay: immunoSEQ multiplex PCR; the TCRdb copy retains only in-frame clones and omits some. V, J and clone size derive from that table, while D and trimming were established from the DNA sequence. The data contain roughly 200,000 clones, 70% to 80% of them seen just once; the ten biggest clones take up under 7%. The TCR sequence derives from a woman in her 40s with COVID-19, enrolled during active disease. J is TRBJ2-1 and V is TRBV19, with 7 nucleotides matching TRBD1. The sequenced sample was peripheral blood. The CDR3 DNA reads as TGTGCCAGTAGTAGACAGGGAACCGGGTACAATGAGCAGTTCTTC. Protein sequence: CASSRQGTGYNEQFF.